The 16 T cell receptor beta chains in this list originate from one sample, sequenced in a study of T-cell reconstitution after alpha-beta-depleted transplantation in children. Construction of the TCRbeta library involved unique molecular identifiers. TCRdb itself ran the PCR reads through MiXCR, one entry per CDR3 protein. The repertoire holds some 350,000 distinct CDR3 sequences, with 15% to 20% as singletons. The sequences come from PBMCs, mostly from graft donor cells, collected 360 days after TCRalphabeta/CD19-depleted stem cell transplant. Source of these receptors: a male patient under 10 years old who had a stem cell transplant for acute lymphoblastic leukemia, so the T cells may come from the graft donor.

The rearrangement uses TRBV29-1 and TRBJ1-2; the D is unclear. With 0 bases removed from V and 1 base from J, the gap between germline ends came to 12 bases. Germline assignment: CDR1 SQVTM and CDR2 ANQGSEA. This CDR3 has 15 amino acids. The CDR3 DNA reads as TGCAGCGTTGAAGATGCTCGGGCGGTTAACTATGGCTACACCTTC. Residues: CSVEDARAVNYGYTF. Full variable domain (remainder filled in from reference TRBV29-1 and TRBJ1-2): SAVISQKPSRDICQRGTSLTIQCQVDSQVTMMFWYRQQPGQSLTLIATANQGSEATYESGFVIDKFPISRPNLTFSTLTVSNMSPEDSSIYLCSVEDARAVNYGYTFGSGTRLTVV.

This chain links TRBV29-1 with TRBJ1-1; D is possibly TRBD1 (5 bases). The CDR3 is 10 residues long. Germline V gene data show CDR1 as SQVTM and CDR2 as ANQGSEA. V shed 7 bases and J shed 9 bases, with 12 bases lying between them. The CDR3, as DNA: TGCAGCGGGACGGACACCCAAGCTTTCTTT. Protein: CSGTDTQAFF.

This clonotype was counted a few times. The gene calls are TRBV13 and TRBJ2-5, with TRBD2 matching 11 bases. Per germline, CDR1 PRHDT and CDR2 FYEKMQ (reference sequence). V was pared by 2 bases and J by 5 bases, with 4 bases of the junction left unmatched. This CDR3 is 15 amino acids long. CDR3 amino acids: CASSLTASGRETQYF. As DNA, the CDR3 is TGTGCCAGCAGCTTAACGGCTAGCGGGAGGGAGACCCAGTACTTC. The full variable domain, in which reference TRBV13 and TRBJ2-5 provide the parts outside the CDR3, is AAGVIQSPRHLIKEKRETATLKCYPIPRHDTVYWYQQGPGQDPQFLISFYEKMQSDKGSIPDRFSAQQFSDYHSELNMSSLELGDSALYFCASSLTASGRETQYFGPGTRLLVL.

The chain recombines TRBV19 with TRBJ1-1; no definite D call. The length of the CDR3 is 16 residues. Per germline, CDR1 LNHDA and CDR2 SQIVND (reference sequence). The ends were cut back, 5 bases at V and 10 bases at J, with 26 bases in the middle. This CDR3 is CASSPRTAPLPLGAFF. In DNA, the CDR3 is TGTGCCAGTAGTCCTCGGACCGCGCCGCTACCCCTCGGAGCTTTCTTT.

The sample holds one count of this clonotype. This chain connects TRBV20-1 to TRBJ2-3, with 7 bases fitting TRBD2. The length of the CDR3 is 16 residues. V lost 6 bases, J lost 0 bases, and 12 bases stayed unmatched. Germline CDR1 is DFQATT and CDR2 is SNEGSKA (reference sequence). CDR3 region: CSARVPGTKSTDTQYF. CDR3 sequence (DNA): TGCAGTGCACGGGTGCCCGGGACTAAGAGCACAGATACGCAGTATTTT.

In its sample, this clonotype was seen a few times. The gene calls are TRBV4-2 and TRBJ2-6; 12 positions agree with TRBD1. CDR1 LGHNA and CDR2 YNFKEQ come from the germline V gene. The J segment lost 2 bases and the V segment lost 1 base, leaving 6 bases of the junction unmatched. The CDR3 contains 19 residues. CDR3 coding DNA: TGTGCCAGCAGCCAAGTTGAAGGGACAGGGGGCCCTGGGGCCAACGTCCTGACTTTC. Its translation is CASSQVEGTGGPGANVLTF.

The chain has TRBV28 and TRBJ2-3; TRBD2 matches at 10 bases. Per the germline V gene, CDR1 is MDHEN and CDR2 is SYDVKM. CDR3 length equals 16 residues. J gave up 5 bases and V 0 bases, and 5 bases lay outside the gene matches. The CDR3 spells CASSLWASGSLDTQYF. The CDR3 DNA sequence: TGTGCCAGCAGTTTATGGGCTAGCGGGAGTCTAGATACGCAGTATTTT.

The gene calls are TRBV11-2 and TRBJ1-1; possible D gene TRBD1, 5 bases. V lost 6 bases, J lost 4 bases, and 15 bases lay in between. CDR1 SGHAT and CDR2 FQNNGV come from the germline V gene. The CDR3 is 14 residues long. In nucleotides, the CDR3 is TGTGCCAGCAGTTTGGTTGCGGGGCCCACTGAAGCTTTCTTT. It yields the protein CASSLVAGPTEAFF.

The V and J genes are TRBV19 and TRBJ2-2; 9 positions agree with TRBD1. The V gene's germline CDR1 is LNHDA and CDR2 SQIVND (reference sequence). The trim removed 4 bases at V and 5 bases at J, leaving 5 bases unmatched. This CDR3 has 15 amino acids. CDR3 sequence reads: CASSTGQGRTGELFF. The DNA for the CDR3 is TGTGCCAGTAGTACGGGACAGGGTAGGACCGGGGAGCTGTTTTTT.

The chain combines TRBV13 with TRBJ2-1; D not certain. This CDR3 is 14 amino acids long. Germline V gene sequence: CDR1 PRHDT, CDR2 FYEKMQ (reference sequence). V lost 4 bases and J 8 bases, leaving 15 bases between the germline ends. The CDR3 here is CASSWTPFGDEQFF. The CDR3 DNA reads TGTGCCAGCAGCTGGACGCCCTTTGGGGATGAGCAGTTCTTC. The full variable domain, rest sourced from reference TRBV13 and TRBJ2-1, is AAGVIQSPRHLIKEKRETATLKCYPIPRHDTVYWYQQGPGQDPQFLISFYEKMQSDKGSIPDRFSAQQFSDYHSELNMSSLELGDSALYFCASSWTPFGDEQFFGPGTRLTVL.

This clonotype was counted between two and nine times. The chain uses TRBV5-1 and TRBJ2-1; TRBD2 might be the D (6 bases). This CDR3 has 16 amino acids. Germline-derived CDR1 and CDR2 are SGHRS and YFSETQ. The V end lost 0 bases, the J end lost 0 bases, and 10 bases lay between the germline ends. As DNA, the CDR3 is TGCGCCAGCAGCTTGGGAGGTAGCGGCTCCTACAATGAGCAGTTCTTC. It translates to CASSLGGSGSYNEQFF.

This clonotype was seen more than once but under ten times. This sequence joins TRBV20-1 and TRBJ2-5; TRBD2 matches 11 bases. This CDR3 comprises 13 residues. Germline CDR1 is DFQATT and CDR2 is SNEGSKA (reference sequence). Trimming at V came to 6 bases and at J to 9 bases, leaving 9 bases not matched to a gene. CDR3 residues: CSARTSGYWAQYF. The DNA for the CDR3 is TGCAGTGCGAGGACTAGCGGGTACTGGGCCCAGTACTTC.

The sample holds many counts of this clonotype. CDR3 DNA sequence: TGTGCCAGCAGCTCGTTCCAGGTTTACAATGAGCAGTTCTTC. Translation gives CASSSFQVYNEQFF. The J gene is TRBJ2-1, the V gene TRBV7-9; unclear D gene. The CDR3 has 14 amino acids. V lost 4 bases and J lost 4, with 11 bases in between. Per germline, CDR1 SEHNR and CDR2 FQNEAQ (reference sequence).

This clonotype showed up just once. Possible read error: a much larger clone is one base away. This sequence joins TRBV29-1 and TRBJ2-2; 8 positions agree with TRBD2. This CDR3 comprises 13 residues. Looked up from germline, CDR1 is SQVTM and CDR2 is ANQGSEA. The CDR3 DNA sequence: TGCAGCGTTGAAGATCCTCAGAGCGGGGGGCTGTTTTTT. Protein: CSVEDPQSGGLFF.

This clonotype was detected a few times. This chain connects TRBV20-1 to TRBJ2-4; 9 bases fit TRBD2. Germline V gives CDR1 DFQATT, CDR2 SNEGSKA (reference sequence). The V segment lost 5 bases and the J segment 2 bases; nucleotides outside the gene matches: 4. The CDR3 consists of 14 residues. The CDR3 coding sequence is TGCAGTGCTTACCTAGCGGGGACCAAAAACATTCAGTACTTC. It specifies CSAYLAGTKNIQYF.

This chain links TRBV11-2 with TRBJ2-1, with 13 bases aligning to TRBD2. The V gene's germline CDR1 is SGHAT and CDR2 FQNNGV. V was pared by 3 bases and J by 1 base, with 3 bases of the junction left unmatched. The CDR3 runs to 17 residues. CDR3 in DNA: TGTGCCAGCAGCTTTCAACTAGCGGGAGGGTCCTACAATGAGCAGTTCTTC. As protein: CASSFQLAGGSYNEQFF. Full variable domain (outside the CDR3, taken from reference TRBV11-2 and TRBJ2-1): EAGVAQSPRYKIIEKRQSVAFWCNPISGHATLYWYQQILGQGPKLLIQFQNNGVVDDSQLPKDRFSAERLKGVDSTLKIQPAKLEDSAVYLCASSFQLAGGSYNEQFFGPGTRLTVL.